This T cell receptor beta chain is drawn from a study of shared clonotypes between healthy human individuals. This CDR3 has 12 amino acids. V lost 6 bases, J lost 2 bases, and 8 bases lay in between. CDR1 is SNHLY, CDR2 FYNNEI, per germline. TCRdb's copy holds only in-frame clones and misses some; the assay was immunoSEQ multiplex PCR. The repertoire holds about 1.5 million clones, approximately 98% seen once, with about 0.4% in the top ten. Sequenced sample: naive CD4+ T cells sorted from blood. Subset meaning: CD45RA+ positively selected. This sequence was found in a young man in good health. The genes are TRBV2 and TRBJ2-7, with unresolved D. CDR3 in DNA: TGTGCCAGCAGGACGGACCCCTACGAGCAGTACTTC. Protein: CASRTDPYEQYF.